The source of this T cell receptor (beta chain) is a study of molecular identifiers for immune sequencing clone quantification (dated by TCRdb to 2017 to 2018). In the study overall: For a replicate experiment, RNA from around 20,000 or 100,000 naive CD8 T cells was divided into five aliquots, of which four were sequenced. This methods study benchmarked molecular-identifier clustering-based TCR repertoire sequencing (MIDCIRS) and TCR RNA copy counting, using CD8 T cells to do so.

Libraries of naive CD8 T cells were built from approximately 22,000 to 940,000 sorted cells, with 10%, 30% or 50% of the purified RNA used. Naive CD8 T cells, defined as CD8+CD4-CCR7+CD45RA+, were FACS-sorted into RLT Plus buffer on a BD FACSAria II. To test detection sensitivity, Jurkat RNA equal to fewer than 13 TCR copies was added to samples of roughly 18,000-1,100,000 naive CD8 T cells. CD8 T cells were enriched using RosetteSep CD8+ T Cell Enrichment Cocktail and Ficoll-Paque, and the enriched cells then underwent ACK red cell lysis. Study-wide conclusions, independent of this receptor: Modeling gave 3 to 3.5 recovered TCR RNA copies per cell versus 8 to 10 by digital PCR, implying approximately 30% capture efficiency. When barcode sub-clustering was not used, chimeric consensus sequences inflated TCR diversity, with chimeras reaching as high as 47%. Highly expanded clone sizes could be underestimated if identical TCR molecules share a barcode. The naive libraries included spiked-in Jurkat TCR RNA (about nine copies' worth), and this RNA is not part of the donor repertoire. Spiked-in Jurkat TCR RNA equivalent to a single cell was reported to be detectable even among fewer than 1.2 million naive CD8 T cells. In CMV-specific effector cells, clones with more than 20 RNA copies accounted for over 98% of molecules, whereas in naive cells such clones accounted for under 1%.

Preparation of the library involved PCR. Sequenced on an Illumina HiSeq 4000. Bulk TCR libraries were made following a previously described method, with the TCR primers given in Table S5. Purification of total RNA was performed with the Qiagen AllPrep DNA/RNA kit. Before analysis, reads from multiple sequencing runs of the same library were pooled. Per the original workflow: Reads were retained only if an exact TCR constant sequence was present, and the retained reads were trimmed to 150 nt and grouped according to their 12-nt molecular barcodes. Reads in each barcode group were sub-clustered using a 15% Levenshtein threshold, and a quality-weighted consensus sequence was built for each RNA molecule. Non-functional sequences were removed, as were lower-count sequences one edit away from another. Based on a fit of two negative binomial distributions, barcode sub-clusters having less than 20% of the maximum read count were discarded. TCRdb itself trimmed the public reads at Q25 with fastp, ran MiXCR and retained productive beta chains. Identical CDR3 protein sequences are pooled into one entry, listed with their most common genes and DNA. TCRdb, rather than the study authors, made the V and J calls. This sample lists about 68,000 distinct CDR3 sequences; 15% to 20% were detected once. Of the sample, 1.5% is held by the ten largest clones.

The CDR3 is 16 amino acids in total, end residues counted. The read is trimmed to its CDR3 DNA, 48 bases read in frame from base 1. CDR1 and CDR2, per the germline V gene (reference sequence), are LNHDA and SQIVND. The V and J ends are trimmed by 3 bases and 2 bases, leaving 17 bases between them. In the case of this clonotype: It lacks a known antigen. A much more abundant neighbour one base away suggests this may be a read error. Given the absence of the conserved phenylalanine or tryptophan at the CDR3 end, a read error is likely.

The chain employs TRBV19 and TRBJ2-7; the D segment may tentatively be TRBD1 or TRBD2, each giving 5 matched bases. This receptor was taken from a human donor in good health. Some libraries in this study had Jurkat cell RNA spiked in. Sequencing was done on a sample of naive CD8+ T cells from blood, with Jurkat cell RNA spiked in. The sample's cell subset or site, from its label and the paper: FACS-sorted CD8+CD4-CCR7+CD45RA+ naive T cells. The CDR3 reads CASSISLGWGTYEQYL. The DNA reads TGTGCCAGTAGTATCTCGCTGGGCTGGGGGACCTACGAGCAGTACCTC.